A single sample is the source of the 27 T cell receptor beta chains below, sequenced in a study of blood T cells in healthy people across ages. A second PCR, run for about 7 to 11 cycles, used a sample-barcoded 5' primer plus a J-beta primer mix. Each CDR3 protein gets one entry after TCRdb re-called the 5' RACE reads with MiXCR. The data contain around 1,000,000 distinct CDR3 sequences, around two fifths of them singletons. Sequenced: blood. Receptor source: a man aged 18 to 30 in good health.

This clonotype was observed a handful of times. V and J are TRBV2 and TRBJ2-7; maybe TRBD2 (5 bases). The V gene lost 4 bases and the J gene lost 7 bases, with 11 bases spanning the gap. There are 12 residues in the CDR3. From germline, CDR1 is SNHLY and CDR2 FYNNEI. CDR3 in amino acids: CASSAGRIEQYF. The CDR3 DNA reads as TGTGCCAGCAGTGCGGGGAGAATAGAGCAGTACTTC.

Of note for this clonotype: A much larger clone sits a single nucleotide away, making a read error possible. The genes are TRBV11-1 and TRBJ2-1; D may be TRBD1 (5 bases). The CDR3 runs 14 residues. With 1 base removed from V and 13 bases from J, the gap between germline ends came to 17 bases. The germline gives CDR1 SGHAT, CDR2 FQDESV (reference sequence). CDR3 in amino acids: CASSLVGGQETQFF. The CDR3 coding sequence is TGTGCCAGCAGCTTAGTTGGCGGACAAGAGACCCAGTTCTTC.

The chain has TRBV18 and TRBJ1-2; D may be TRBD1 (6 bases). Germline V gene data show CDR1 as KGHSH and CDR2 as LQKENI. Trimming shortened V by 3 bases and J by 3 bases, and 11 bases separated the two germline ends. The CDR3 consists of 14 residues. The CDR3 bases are TGTGCCAGCTCACCGGGACAAGCGTACTATGGCTACACCTTC. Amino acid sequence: CASSPGQAYYGYTF.

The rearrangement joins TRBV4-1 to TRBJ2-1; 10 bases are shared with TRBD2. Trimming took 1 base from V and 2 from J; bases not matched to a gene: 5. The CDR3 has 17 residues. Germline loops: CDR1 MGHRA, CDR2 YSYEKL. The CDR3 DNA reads TGCGCCAGCAGCCAAGGGAGTAGCGGGGGGACCTACAATGAGCAGTTCTTC. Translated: CASSQGSSGGTYNEQFF.

The CDR3 reads CSARAHRGTDDEQYF. The DNA of the CDR3 is TGCAGTGCTAGAGCCCACCGGGGCACAGACGACGAGCAGTACTTC. The chain combines TRBV20-1 with TRBJ2-4, with D possibly being TRBD1 or TRBD2 (5 bases each). The J call may be mistaken, given a closer DNA end match to TRBJ2-7. The CDR3 is 15 residues long. Germline V gives CDR1 DFQATT, CDR2 SNEGSKA (reference sequence).

This CDR3 reads CASSLPEADTQYF. CDR3 coding DNA: TGTGCCAGCAGCTTACCTGAGGCAGATACGCAGTATTTT. J is TRBJ2-3 and V is TRBV7-3; D gene unclear. V was pared by 2 bases and J by 4 bases, with 7 bases between. CDR1 and CDR2 from the germline V gene are SGHTA and FQGTGA. The CDR3 has 13 residues.

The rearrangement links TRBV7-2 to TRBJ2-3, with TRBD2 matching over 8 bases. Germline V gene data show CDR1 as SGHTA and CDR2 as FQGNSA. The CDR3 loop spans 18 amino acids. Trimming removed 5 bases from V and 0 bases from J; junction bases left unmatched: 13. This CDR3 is CASSLRGVTSSSTDTQYF. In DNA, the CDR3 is TGTGCCAGCAGCCTGCGGGGGGTTACCTCCTCTAGCACAGATACGCAGTATTTT.

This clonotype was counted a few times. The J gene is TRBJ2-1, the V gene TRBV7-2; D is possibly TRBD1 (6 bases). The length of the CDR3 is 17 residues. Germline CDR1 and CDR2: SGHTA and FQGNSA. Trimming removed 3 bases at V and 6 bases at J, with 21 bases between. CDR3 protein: CASSLRRGTSTSNEQFF. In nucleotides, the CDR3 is TGTGCCAGCAGCTTGCGAAGGGGGACCTCGACGAGCAATGAGCAGTTCTTC.

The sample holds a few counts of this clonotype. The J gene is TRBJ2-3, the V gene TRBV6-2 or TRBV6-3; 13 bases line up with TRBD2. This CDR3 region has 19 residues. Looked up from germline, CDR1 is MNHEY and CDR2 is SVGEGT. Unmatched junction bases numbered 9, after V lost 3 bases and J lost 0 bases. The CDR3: CASSYSTSGGLRSTDTQYF. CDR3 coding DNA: TGTGCCAGCAGTTATTCGACTAGCGGGGGGCTCCGGAGCACAGATACGCAGTATTTT.

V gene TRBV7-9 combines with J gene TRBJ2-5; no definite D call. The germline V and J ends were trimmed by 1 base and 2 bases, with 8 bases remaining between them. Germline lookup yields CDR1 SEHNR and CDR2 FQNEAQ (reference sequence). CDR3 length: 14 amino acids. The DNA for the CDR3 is TGTGCCAGCAGCTTAGTCCTCTTACAAGAGACCCAGTACTTC. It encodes CASSLVLLQETQYF.

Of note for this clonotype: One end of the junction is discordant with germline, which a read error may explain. For the CDR3, the DNA is TGTCCCAGCAGTTCTGTCGATATGCAGTATTTT. This codes for CPSSSVDMQYF. The chain carries TRBV28 and TRBJ2-3; D uncertain. From germline, CDR1 is MDHEN and CDR2 SYDVKM. CDR3 length: 11 residues.

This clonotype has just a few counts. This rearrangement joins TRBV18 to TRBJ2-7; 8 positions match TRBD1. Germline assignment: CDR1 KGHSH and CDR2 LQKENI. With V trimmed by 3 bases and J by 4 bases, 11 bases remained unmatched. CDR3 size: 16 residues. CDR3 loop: CASSPSDREWSYEQYF. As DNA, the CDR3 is TGTGCCAGCTCACCCTCGGACAGGGAGTGGTCTTACGAGCAGTACTTC.

The DNA of the CDR3 is TGTGCCTGGAGTTCGGGGGGGTCCACAGATACGCAGTATTTT. This sequence encodes CAWSSGGSTDTQYF. The V call is TRBV30, the J call TRBJ2-3, with TRBD2 matching over 8 bases. The CDR3 totals 14 residues. Trimming took 2 bases from V and 2 from J; bases not matched to a gene: 3. Germline values: CDR1 GTSNPN, CDR2 SVGIG (reference sequence).

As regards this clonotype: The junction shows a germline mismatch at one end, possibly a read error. The DNA of the CDR3 is TGTGCCATCATTGAGTCGACGACAGTTTATGGCTACACCTTC. As protein: CAIIESTTVYGYTF. This sequence joins TRBV10-3 and TRBJ1-2; TRBD1 might be the D (5 bases). Germline-derived CDR1 and CDR2 are ENHRY and SYGVKD. The CDR3 is 14 residues long.

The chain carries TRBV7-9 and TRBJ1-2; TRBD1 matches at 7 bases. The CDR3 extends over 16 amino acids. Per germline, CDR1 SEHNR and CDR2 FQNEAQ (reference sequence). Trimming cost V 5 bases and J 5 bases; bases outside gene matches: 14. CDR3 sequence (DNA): TGTGCCAGCAGCCGTATTGGACAGGCTATAGGTTATGGCTACACCTTC. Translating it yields CASSRIGQAIGYGYTF.

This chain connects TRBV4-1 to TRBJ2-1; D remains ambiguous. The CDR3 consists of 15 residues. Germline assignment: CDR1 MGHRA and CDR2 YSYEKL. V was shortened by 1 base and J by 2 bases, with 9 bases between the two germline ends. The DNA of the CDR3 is TGCGCCAGCAGCCAAGTGGGCATCCCCTACAATGAGCAGTTCTTC. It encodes CASSQVGIPYNEQFF.

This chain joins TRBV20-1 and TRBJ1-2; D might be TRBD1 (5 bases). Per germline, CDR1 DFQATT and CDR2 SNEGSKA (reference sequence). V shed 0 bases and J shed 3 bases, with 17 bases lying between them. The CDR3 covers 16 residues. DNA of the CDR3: TGCAGTGCTAGAGATTGGGGGGGGAAACTCGACTATGGCTACACCTTC. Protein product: CSARDWGGKLDYGYTF.

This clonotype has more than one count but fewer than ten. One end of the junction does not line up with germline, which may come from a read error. The CDR3 reads CASSDPKGRSLKQFF. Here the CDR3 DNA reads TGTGCTAGCAGCGATCCGAAGGGACGGAGTTTGAAGCAGTTCTTC. The V gene is TRBV7-7, the J gene TRBJ2-1; D possibly uses TRBD1 or TRBD2 (5 bases each). Germline V lookup: CDR1 SSHAT, CDR2 FNYEAQ (reference sequence). CDR3 length equals 15 residues.

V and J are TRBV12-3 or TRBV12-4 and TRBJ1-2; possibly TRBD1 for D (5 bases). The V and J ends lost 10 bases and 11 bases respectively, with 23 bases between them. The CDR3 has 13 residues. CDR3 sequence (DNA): TGTGCCAACGACATCGGGCGGGGACTCGGGTACACCTTC. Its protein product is CANDIGRGLGYTF.

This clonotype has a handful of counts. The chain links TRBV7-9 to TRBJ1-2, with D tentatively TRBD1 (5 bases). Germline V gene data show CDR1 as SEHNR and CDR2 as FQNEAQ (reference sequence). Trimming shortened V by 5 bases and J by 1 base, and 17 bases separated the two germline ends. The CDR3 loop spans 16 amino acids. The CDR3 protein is CASSRGTRSFNYGYTF. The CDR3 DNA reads TGTGCCAGCAGCAGGGGCACCAGATCGTTTAACTATGGCTACACCTTC.

The CDR3 DNA is TGTGCCAGCAGTTTATCGTTGGCAGCTGGGAGGTATGGCTACACCTTC. Amino acids: CASSLSLAAGRYGYTF. This chain links TRBV27 with TRBJ1-2; the D is unclear. The CDR3 covers 16 residues. Trimming pared 0 bases from V and 5 bases from J, leaving 16 bases between. CDR1 and CDR2 from the germline V gene are MNHEY and SMNVEV (reference sequence).

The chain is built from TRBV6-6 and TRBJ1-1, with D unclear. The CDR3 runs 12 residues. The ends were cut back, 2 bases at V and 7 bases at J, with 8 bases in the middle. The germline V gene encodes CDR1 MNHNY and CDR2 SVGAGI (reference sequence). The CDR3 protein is CASSYGTNEAFF. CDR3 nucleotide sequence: TGTGCCAGCAGTTACGGAACGAATGAAGCTTTCTTT.

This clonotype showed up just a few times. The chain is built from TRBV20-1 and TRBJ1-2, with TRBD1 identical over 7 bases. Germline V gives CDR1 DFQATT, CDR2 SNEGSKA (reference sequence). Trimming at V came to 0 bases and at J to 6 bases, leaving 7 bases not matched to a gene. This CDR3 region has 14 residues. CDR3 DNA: TGCAGTGCTAGAGATCGGGGGACAGTGGATGGCTACACCTTC. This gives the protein CSARDRGTVDGYTF.

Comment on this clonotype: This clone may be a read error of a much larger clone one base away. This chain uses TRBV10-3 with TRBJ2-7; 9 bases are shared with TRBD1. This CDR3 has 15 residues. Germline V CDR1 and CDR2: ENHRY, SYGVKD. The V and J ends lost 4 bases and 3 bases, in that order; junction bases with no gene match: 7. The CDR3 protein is CAISGGDRVGYEQYF. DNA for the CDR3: TGTGCCATCAGTGGAGGGGACAGGGTCGGCTACGAGCAGTACTTC.

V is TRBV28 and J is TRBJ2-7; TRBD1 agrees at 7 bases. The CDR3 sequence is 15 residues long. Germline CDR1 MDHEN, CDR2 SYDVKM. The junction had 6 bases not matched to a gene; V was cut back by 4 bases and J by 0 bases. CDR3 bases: TGTGCCAGCAGTTCCATCTGGGACAGCTCCTACGAGCAGTACTTC. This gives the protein CASSSIWDSSYEQYF.

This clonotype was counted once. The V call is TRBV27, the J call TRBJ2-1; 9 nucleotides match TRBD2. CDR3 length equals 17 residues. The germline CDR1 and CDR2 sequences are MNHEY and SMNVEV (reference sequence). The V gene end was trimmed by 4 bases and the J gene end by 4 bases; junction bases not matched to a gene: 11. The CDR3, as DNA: TGTGCCAGCAGTTCAAGACTAGCGGCAATCTTATACAATGAGCAGTTCTTC. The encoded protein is CASSSRLAAILYNEQFF.

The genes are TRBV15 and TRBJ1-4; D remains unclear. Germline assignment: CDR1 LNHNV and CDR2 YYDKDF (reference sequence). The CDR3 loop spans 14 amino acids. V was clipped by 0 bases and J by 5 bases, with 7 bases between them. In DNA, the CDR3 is TGTGCCACCAGCAGAGAACAGCGAAATGAAAAACTGTTTTTT. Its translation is CATSREQRNEKLFF.